This TCR beta chain appears in the sequencing data of a study of T cell responses to AZD1222 COVID-19 vaccine. Broader study findings: Possibly, clonal diversity was underestimated; donors were largely white British and included more females. Reportedly, nearly half the spike-specific TCRs target unmutated variant regions. Spike-specific TCR breadth rose after two AZD1222 doses, and depth rose as well.

The repertoire was sequenced with immunoSEQ multiplex PCR; TCRdb's copy has only in-frame clones and lacks some. This table holds tens of thousands of clones, 87% found once. Notes on this clone: The antigen is undetermined.

The CDR3 loop spans 13 amino acids. Trimming left V 4 bases short and J 0 bases short, with 6 bases between. The genes are TRBV12-3 or TRBV12-4 and TRBJ1-1; unclear D gene. The clonotype comes from an adult who received the AZD1222 COVID-19 vaccine. The material sequenced was peripheral blood, taken 28 days after the second AZD1222 dose. CDR3 in DNA: TGTGCCAGCAGTTCTATGATGAACACTGAAGCTTTCTTT. It yields the protein CASSSMMNTEAFF.